These 18 T cell receptor beta chains share one sample of origin, sequenced in a study of response to subunit inactivated influenza vaccine. TCRdb analysed the RT-PCR reads with MiXCR anew, one entry per CDR3 protein. The sample carries roughly 650,000 distinct CDR3 sequences, 15% to 19% recorded once. Material: PBMCs from blood, obtained 11 to 12 days after vaccination. The receptors were sampled from a man aged 50 or older who received an inactivated influenza vaccine.

This chain connects TRBV7-9 to TRBJ2-1, with TRBD2 matching 9 bases. The CDR3 has 16 amino acids. V lost 2 bases and J lost 8; bases outside the gene matches: 10. Per germline, CDR1 SEHNR and CDR2 FQNEAQ (reference sequence). CDR3 loop: CASSLLVLAGRDEQFF. The CDR3 nucleotides are TGTGCCAGCAGCTTATTAGTTCTAGCGGGGAGGGATGAGCAGTTCTTC.

The chain recombines TRBV12-3 or TRBV12-4 with TRBJ2-1; D remains ambiguous. Trimming removed 3 bases from V and 5 bases from J, with 11 bases in between. CDR3 length: 14 residues. In nucleotides, the CDR3 is TGTGCCAGCAGTTTGGGAACCACCCACAATGAGCAGTTCTTC. This encodes CASSLGTTHNEQFF.

The table lists this clonotype with a few counts. This chain joins TRBV14 and TRBJ1-2, with D uncertain. CDR1 is SGHDN and CDR2 is FVKESK in the germline V gene. V shed 1 base and J shed 1 base, with 4 bases lying between them. The CDR3 is made up of 13 amino acids. CDR3 protein: CASSQVYNYGYTF. The CDR3 nucleotides read TGTGCCAGCAGCCAAGTTTATAACTATGGCTACACCTTC.

The CDR3 loop reads CATSQGAAGANVLTF. CDR3 nucleotide sequence: TGTGCCACCAGTCAGGGGGCAGCTGGGGCCAACGTCCTGACTTTC. V is TRBV15 and J is TRBJ2-6; the match to TRBD1 covers 8 bases. The trim removed 6 bases at V and 2 bases at J, leaving 3 bases unmatched. The CDR3 spans 15 residues. In germline, CDR1 is LNHNV, CDR2 YYDKDF (reference sequence).

This clonotype was counted a few times. CDR3: CASSLDQYTDTQYF. CDR3 in DNA: TGCGCCAGCAGCTTGGACCAGTACACAGATACGCAGTATTTT. The gene calls are TRBV5-1 and TRBJ2-3; D is undetermined. CDR3 length: 14 amino acids. Germline CDR1 SGHRS, CDR2 YFSETQ. V was pared by 0 bases and J by 2 bases, with 7 bases between.

This chain links TRBV20-1 with TRBJ2-7; D is uncertain. CDR1 is DFQATT, CDR2 SNEGSKA, per germline (reference sequence). V gave up 0 bases and J gave up 0 bases, with 12 bases separating them. This CDR3 contains 15 residues. The CDR3 sequence: CSAREAESSSYEQYF. The CDR3 nucleotides are TGCAGTGCTAGAGAGGCTGAGAGTTCCTCCTACGAGCAGTACTTC.

The gene calls are TRBV20-1 and TRBJ2-5, with D perhaps matching TRBD2 (6 bases). The V end was cut by 4 bases, the J end by 0 bases, with 15 bases between. The CDR3 has 15 amino acids. The germline gives CDR1 DFQATT, CDR2 SNEGSKA (reference sequence). For the CDR3, the DNA is TGCAGTGCTACTCTGCGGGGTTCGTACCAAGAGACCCAGTACTTC. Amino acid sequence: CSATLRGSYQETQYF.

A few counts support this clonotype. CDR3 protein: CAWSETSYNEQFF. The CDR3, as DNA: TGTGCCTGGAGTGAGACCAGTTACAATGAGCAGTTCTTC. V and J are TRBV30 and TRBJ2-1; D is undetermined. This CDR3 comprises 13 residues. V was cut by 1 base and J by 4 bases, with 8 bases left in between. The germline V gene encodes CDR1 GTSNPN and CDR2 SVGIG (reference sequence).

This clonotype has a handful of counts. The CDR3 protein is CASSQSRGNYGYTF. The CDR3 DNA follows: TGTGCCAGCAGCCAGTCGAGGGGAAACTATGGCTACACCTTC. This sequence joins TRBV16 and TRBJ1-2, with a tentative D call TRBD1 (5 bases). Germline values: CDR1 KGHSY, CDR2 FQNENV. The CDR3 is made up of 14 amino acids. V was trimmed by 3 bases and J by 2 bases, leaving 10 bases between them.

Only a few counts were recorded for this clonotype. This chain connects TRBV24-1 to TRBJ2-3, with 9 positions matching TRBD2. Germline V lookup: CDR1 KGHDR, CDR2 SFDVKD. Germline trimming cut 0 bases from V and 4 bases from J; bases unmatched to any gene: 7. The CDR3 spans 17 residues. The CDR3 DNA follows: TGTGCCACCAGTGATTTGTACGGTAGCGGGAGCCCAGATACGCAGTATTTT. Amino acids: CATSDLYGSGSPDTQYF.

In this sample, this clonotype turned up a few times. The rearrangement joins TRBV28 to TRBJ2-7, with D maybe TRBD1 (5 bases). Germline CDR1 is MDHEN and CDR2 is SYDVKM. Trimming stripped 8 bases from V and 2 bases from J, with 10 bases between. The CDR3 contains 12 residues. Here the CDR3 reads CASCTGPYEQYF. In DNA form, the CDR3 reads TGTGCCAGCTGTACAGGCCCCTACGAGCAGTACTTC.

This clonotype was observed a handful of times. The chain couples TRBV4-2 to TRBJ1-2; tentatively, D is TRBD1 (5 bases). The CDR3 is 13 residues long. Trimming left V 0 bases short and J 8 bases short, with 10 bases between. The germline CDR1 and CDR2 sequences are LGHNA and YNFKEQ. CDR3 residues: CASSQEGGAGYTF. CDR3 nucleotides: TGTGCCAGCAGCCAAGAAGGCGGGGCCGGCTACACCTTC.

This clonotype was counted a few times. The chain couples TRBV7-9 to TRBJ2-2; TRBD2 matches at 8 bases. This CDR3 contains 14 residues. Germline V CDR1 and CDR2: SEHNR, FQNEAQ (reference sequence). The V and J ends lost 4 bases and 6 bases, in that order; junction bases with no gene match: 4. This CDR3 is CASSSVRGAGELFF. CDR3 DNA sequence: TGTGCCAGCAGCTCCGTGCGGGGGGCCGGGGAGCTGTTTTTT.

This clonotype appeared a few times. V gene TRBV29-1 combines with J gene TRBJ2-7; tentatively, D is TRBD1 (5 bases). The CDR3 runs 12 residues. Germline V gives CDR1 SQVTM, CDR2 ANQGSEA. V lost 4 bases and J 6 bases, leaving 13 bases between the germline ends. The chain's CDR3 is CSVGWTSPEQYF. CDR3 coding DNA: TGCAGCGTTGGTTGGACAAGCCCCGAGCAGTACTTC.

The V and J genes are TRBV20-1 and TRBJ2-1; TRBD2 agrees at 10 bases. Germline lookup yields CDR1 DFQATT and CDR2 SNEGSKA (reference sequence). This CDR3 is built from 15 residues. J was trimmed by 10 bases and V by 0 bases; bases with no gene match: 9. Here the CDR3 reads CSARDQVAGGSEQFF. The CDR3 nucleotides are TGCAGTGCTAGAGATCAGGTAGCGGGGGGATCAGAGCAGTTCTTC.

This clonotype was observed a handful of times. The chain recombines TRBV20-1 with TRBJ2-3, with a weak D call TRBD2 (6 bases). Germline loops: CDR1 DFQATT, CDR2 SNEGSKA (reference sequence). There are 15 residues in the CDR3. V gave up 5 bases and J gave up 0 bases, with 15 bases separating them. CDR3 bases: TGCAGTGCTCCGGTAGCGGACCCCAGCACAGATACGCAGTATTTT. It specifies CSAPVADPSTDTQYF.

This clonotype has more than one count but fewer than ten. The chain recombines TRBV12-3 or TRBV12-4 with TRBJ1-2; D is unresolved. Trimming shortened V by 2 bases and J by 0 bases, and 4 bases separated the two germline ends. This CDR3 comprises 13 residues. DNA for the CDR3: TGTGCCAGCAGTTTACGACCTAACTATGGCTACACCTTC. Translation: CASSLRPNYGYTF.

There are a few counts of this clonotype. The chain combines TRBV14 with TRBJ1-4; no firm D call. Trimming took off 4 bases at V and 5 bases at J, with 17 bases between the two ends. Per germline, CDR1 SGHDN and CDR2 FVKESK. This CDR3 contains 16 residues. CDR3 in DNA: TGTGCCAGCAGCCCACGCTTGTCAGGATGGAATGAAAAACTGTTTTTT. Translation: CASSPRLSGWNEKLFF.